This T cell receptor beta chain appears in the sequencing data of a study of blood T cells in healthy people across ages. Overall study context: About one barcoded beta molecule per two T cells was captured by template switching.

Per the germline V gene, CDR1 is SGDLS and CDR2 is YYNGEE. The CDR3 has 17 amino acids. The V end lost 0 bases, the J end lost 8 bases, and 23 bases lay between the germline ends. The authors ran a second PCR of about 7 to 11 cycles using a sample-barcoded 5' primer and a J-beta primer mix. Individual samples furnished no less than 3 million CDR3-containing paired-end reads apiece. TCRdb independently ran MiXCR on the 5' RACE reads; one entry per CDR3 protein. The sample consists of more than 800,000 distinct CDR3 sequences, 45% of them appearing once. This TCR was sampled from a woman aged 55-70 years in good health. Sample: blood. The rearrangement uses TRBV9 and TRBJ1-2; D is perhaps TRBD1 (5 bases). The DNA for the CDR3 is TGTGCCAGCAGCGTAGGGGGTGGGGCAGGGAACTCTCAAGGCTACACCTTC. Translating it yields CASSVGGGAGNSQGYTF.